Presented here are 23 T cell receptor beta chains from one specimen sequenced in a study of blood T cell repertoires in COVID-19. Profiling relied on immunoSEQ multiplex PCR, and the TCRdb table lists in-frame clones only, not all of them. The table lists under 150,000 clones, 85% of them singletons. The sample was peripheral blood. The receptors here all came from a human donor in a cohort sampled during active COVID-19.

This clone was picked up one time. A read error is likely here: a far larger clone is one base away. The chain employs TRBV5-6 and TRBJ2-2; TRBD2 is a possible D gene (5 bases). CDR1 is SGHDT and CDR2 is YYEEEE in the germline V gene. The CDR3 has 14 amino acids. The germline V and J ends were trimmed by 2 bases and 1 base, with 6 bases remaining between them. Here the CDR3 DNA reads TGTGCCAGCAGCTTAACTAGGAACACCGGGGAGCTGTTTTTT. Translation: CASSLTRNTGELFF. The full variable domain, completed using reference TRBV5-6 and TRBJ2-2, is DAGVTQSPTHLIKTRGQQVTLRCSPKSGHDTVSWYQQALGQGPQFIFQYYEEEERQRGNFPDRFSGHQFPNYSSELNVNALLLGDSALYLCASSLTRNTGELFFGEGSRLTVL.

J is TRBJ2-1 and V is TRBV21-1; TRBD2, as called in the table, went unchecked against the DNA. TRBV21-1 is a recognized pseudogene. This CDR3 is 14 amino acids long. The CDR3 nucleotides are TGTGCCAGCCAGTCGGGGGGCTCCTACAATGAGCAGTTCTTC. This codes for CASQSGGSYNEQFF.

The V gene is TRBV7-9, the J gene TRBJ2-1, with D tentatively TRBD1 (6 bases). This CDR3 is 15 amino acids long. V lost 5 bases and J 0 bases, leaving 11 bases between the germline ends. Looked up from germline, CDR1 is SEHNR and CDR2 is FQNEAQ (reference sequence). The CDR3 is CASSRDTLSYNEQFF. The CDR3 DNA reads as TGTGCCAGCAGCCGGGACACTCTCTCCTACAATGAGCAGTTCTTC.

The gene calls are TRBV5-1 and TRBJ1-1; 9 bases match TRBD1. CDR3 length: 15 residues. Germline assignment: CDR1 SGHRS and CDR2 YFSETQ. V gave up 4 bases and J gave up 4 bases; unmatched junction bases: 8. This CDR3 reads CASSPPGQGATEAFF. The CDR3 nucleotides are TGCGCCAGCAGCCCGCCGGGACAGGGCGCCACTGAAGCTTTCTTT.

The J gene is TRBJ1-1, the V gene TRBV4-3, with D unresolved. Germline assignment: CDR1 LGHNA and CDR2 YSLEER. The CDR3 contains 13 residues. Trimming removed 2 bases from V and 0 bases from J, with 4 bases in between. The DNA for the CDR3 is TGCGCCAGCAGCCAAACAGTGAACACTGAAGCTTTCTTT. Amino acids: CASSQTVNTEAFF.

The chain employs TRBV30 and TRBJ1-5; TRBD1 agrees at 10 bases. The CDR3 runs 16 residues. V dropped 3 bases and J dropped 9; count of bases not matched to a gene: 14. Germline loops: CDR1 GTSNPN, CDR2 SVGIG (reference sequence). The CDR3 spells CAWSGGDRGRGGPQHF. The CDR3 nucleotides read TGTGCCTGGAGCGGCGGGGACAGGGGACGCGGTGGGCCCCAGCATTTT.

This CDR3 is CAWKTRSGLAGESYF. The CDR3, as DNA: TGTGCCTGGAAAACTCGCTCCGGACTAGCGGGGGAGTCGTACTTC. The rearrangement links TRBV30 to TRBJ2-4; 13 bases line up with TRBD2. The ends lost 4 bases at V and 15 bases at J; junction bases unmatched: 15. CDR1 and CDR2 (germline): GTSNPN, SVGIG (reference sequence). The length of the CDR3 is 15 residues.

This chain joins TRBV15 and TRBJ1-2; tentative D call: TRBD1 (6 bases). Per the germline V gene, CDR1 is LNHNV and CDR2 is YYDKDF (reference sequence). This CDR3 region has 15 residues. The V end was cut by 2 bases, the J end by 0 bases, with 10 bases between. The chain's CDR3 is CATSRPDRANYGYTF. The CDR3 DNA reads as TGTGCCACCAGCAGACCGGACAGAGCTAACTATGGCTACACCTTC. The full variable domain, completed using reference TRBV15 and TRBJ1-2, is DAMVIQNPRYQVTQFGKPVTLSCSQTLNHNVMYWYQQKSSQAPKLLFHYYDKDFNNEADTPDNFQSRRPNTSFCFLDIRSPGLGDTAMYLCATSRPDRANYGYTFGSGTRLTVV.

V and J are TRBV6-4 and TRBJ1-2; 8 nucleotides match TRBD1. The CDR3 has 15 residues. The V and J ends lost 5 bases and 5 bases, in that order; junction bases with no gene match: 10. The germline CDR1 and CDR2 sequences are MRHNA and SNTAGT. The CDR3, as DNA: TGTGCCAGCAGTCCCGGTTCAGGGGGCGCGTATGGCTACACCTTC. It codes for CASSPGSGGAYGYTF.

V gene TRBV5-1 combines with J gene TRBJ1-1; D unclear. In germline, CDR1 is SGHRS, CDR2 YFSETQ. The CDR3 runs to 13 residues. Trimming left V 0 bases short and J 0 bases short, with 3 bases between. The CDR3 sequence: CASSLGVNTEAFF. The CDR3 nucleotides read TGCGCCAGCAGCTTGGGAGTGAACACTGAAGCTTTCTTT.

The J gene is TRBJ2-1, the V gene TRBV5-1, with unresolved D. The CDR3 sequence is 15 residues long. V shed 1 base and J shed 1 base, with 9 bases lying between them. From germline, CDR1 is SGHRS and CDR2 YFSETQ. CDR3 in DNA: TGCGCCAGCAGCTTGACGTCTAGGTCCTACAATGAGCAGTTCTTC. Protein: CASSLTSRSYNEQFF.

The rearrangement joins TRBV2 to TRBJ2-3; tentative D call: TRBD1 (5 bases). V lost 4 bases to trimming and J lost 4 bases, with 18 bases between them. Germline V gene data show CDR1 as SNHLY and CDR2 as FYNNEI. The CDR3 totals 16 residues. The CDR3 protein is CASSAPQGVSPDTQYF. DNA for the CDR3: TGTGCCAGCAGTGCACCCCAGGGTGTAAGCCCAGATACGCAGTATTTT.

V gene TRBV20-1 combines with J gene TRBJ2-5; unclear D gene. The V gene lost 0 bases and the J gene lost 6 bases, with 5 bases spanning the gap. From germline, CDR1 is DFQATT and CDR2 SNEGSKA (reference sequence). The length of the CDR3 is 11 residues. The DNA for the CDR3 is TGCAGTGCTAGAGATGTTAAGACCCAGTACTTC. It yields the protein CSARDVKTQYF.

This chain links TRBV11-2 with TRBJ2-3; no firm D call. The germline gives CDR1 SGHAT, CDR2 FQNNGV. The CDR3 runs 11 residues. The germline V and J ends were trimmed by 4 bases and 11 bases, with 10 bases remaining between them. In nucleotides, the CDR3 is TGTGCCAGCAGCTCTCTCCGAGGGCAGTATTTT. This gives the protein CASSSLRGQYF.

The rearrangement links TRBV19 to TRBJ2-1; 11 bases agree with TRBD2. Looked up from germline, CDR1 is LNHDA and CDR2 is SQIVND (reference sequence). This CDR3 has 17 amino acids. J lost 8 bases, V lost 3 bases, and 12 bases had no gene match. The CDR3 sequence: CASSILLAGGPGDEQFF. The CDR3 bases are TGTGCCAGTAGTATTTTATTAGCGGGAGGGCCGGGCGATGAGCAGTTCTTC.

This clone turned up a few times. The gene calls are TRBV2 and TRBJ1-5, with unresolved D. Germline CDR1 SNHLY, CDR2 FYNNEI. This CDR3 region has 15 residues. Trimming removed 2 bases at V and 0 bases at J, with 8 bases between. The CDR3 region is CASSESVYSNQPQHF. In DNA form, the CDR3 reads TGTGCCAGCAGTGAATCAGTATATAGCAATCAGCCCCAGCATTTT.

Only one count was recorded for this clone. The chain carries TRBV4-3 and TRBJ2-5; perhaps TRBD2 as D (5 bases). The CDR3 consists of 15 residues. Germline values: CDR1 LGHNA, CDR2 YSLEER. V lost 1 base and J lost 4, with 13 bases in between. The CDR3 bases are TGCGCCAGCAGCCAAGGGAGCGGTTTCGGAGAGACCCAGTACTTC. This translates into CASSQGSGFGETQYF.

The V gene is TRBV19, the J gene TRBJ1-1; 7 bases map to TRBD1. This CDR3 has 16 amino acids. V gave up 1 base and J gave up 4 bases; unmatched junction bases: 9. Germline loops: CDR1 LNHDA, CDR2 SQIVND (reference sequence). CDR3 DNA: TGTGCCAGTAGTATAGGACAGGGTGAAGGTCGCACTGAAGCTTTCTTT. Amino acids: CASSIGQGEGRTEAFF. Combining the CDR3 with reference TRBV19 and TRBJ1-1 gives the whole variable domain DGGITQSPKYLFRKEGQNVTLSCEQNLNHDAMYWYRQDPGQGLRLIYYSQIVNDFQKGDIAEGYSVSREKKESFPLTVTSAQKNPTAFYLCASSIGQGEGRTEAFFGQGTRLTVV.

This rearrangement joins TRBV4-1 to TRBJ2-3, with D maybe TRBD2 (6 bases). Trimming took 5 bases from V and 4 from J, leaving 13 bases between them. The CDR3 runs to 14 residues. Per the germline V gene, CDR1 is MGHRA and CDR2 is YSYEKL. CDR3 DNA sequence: TGCGCCAGCAGCTTGACTAGGGCGGCAGATACGCAGTATTTT. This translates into CASSLTRAADTQYF.

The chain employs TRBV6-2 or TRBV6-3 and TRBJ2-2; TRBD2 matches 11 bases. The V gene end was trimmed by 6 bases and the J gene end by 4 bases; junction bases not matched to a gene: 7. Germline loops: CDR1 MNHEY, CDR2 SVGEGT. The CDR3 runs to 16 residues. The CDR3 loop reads CASSTSGSYPTGELFF. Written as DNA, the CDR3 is TGTGCCAGCAGCACTAGCGGGAGTTATCCCACCGGGGAGCTGTTTTTT.

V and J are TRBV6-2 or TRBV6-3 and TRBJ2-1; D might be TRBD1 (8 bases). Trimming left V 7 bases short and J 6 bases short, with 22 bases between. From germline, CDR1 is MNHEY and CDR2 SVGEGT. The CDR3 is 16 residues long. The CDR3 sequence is CASIPSGTGHPNEQFF. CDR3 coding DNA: TGTGCCAGCATCCCCAGCGGGACAGGTCACCCCAATGAGCAGTTCTTC.

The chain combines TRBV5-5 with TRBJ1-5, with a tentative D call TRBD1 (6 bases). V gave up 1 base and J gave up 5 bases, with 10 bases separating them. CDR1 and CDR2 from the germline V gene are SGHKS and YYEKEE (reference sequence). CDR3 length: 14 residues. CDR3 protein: CASSLRGSDQPQHF. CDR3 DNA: TGTGCCAGCAGCTTGAGGGGGTCGGATCAGCCCCAGCATTTT.

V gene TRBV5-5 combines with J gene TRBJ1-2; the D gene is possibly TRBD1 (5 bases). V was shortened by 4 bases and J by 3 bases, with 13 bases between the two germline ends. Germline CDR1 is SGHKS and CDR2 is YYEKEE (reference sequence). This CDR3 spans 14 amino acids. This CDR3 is CASSESLGDYGYTF. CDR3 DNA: TGTGCCAGCAGCGAGAGCTTAGGGGACTATGGCTACACCTTC.